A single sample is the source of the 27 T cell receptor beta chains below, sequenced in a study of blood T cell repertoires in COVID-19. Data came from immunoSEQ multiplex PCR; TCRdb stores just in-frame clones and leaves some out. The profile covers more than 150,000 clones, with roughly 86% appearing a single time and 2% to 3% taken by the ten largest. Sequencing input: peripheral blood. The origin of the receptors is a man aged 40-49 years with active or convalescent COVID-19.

The chain's CDR3 is CAWRVGLNTEAFF. The CDR3 coding sequence is TGTGCCTGGAGAGTTGGCCTGAACACTGAAGCTTTCTTT. The gene calls are TRBV30 and TRBJ1-1; D gene uncertain. V lost 3 bases and J 0 bases, leaving 8 bases between the germline ends. Germline-derived CDR1 and CDR2 are GTSNPN and SVGIG (reference sequence). The CDR3 totals 13 residues.

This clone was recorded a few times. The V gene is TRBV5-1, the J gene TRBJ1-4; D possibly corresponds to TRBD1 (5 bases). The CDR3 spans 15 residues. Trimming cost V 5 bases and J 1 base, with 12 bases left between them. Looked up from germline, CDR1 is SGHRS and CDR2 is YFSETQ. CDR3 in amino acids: CASRQQGVTNEKLFF. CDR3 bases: TGCGCCAGCAGACAGCAGGGCGTAACTAATGAAAAACTGTTTTTT.

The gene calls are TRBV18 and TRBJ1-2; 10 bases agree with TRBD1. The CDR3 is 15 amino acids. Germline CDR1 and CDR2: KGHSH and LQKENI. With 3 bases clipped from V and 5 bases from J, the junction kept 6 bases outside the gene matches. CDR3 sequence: CASSPRDRGPYGYTF. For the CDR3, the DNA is TGTGCCAGCTCACCCCGGGACAGGGGACCGTATGGCTACACCTTC.

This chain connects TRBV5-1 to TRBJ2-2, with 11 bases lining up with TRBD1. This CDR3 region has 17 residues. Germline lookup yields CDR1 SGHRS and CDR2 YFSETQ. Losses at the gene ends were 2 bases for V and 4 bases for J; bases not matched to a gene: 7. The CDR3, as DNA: TGCGCCAGCAGCTTCATCTCCGGGACAGGGGGCACCGGGGAGCTGTTTTTT. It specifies CASSFISGTGGTGELFF.

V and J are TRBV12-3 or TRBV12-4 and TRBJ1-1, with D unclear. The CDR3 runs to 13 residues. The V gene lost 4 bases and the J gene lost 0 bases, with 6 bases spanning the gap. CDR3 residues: CASSWQVNTEAFF. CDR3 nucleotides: TGTGCCAGCAGTTGGCAGGTGAACACTGAAGCTTTCTTT.

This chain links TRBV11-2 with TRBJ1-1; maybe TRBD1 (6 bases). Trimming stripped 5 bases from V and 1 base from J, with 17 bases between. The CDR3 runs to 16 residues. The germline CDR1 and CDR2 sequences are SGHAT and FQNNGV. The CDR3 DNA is TGTGCCAGCAGCCCCTCCCGAGGGGGGGCGAACACTGAAGCTTTCTTT. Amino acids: CASSPSRGGANTEAFF.

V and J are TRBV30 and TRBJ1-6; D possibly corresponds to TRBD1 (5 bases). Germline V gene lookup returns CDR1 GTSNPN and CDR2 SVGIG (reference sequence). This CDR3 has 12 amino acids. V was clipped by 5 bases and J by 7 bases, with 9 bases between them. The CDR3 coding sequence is TGTGCCTGGGACAGCCTCAATTCACCCCTCCACTTT. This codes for CAWDSLNSPLHF.

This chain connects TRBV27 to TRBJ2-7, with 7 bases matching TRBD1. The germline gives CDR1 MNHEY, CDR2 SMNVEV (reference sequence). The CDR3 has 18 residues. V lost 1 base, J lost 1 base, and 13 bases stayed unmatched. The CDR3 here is CASSLYLAGGLGSYEQYF. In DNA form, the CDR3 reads TGTGCCAGCAGTTTATATCTGGCAGGGGGATTAGGTTCCTACGAGCAGTACTTC.

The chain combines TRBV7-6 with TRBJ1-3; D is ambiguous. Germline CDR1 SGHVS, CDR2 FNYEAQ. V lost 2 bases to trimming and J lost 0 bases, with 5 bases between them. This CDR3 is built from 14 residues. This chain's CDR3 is CASSLSVSGNTIYF. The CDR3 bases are TGTGCCAGCAGCTTATCAGTCTCTGGAAACACCATATATTTT.

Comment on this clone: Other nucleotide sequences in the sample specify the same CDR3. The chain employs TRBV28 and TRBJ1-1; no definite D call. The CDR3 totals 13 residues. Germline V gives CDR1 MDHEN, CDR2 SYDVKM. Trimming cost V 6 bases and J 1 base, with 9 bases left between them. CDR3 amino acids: CASSLGRNTEAFF. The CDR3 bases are TGTGCCAGCAGCCTCGGGAGGAACACTGAAGCTTTCTTT.

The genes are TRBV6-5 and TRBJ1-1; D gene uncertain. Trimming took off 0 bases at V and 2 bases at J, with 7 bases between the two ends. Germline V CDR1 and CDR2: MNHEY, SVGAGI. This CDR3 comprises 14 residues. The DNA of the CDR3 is TGTGCCAGCAGTTACTCGCAGGCAAACACTGAAGCTTTCTTT. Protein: CASSYSQANTEAFF.

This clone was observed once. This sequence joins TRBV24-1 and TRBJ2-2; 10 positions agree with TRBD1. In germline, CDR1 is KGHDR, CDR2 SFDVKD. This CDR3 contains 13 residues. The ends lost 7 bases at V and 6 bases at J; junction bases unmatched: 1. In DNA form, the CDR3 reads TGTGCCACCAGGGGACAGGGGTCCGGGGAGCTGTTTTTT. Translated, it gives CATRGQGSGELFF.

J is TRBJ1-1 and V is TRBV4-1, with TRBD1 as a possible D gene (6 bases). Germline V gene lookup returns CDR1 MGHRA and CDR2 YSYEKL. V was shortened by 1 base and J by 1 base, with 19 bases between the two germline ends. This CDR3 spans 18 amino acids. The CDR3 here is CASSQGHGQQNTNTEAFF. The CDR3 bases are TGCGCCAGCAGCCAAGGCCACGGACAGCAAAATACGAACACTGAAGCTTTCTTT.

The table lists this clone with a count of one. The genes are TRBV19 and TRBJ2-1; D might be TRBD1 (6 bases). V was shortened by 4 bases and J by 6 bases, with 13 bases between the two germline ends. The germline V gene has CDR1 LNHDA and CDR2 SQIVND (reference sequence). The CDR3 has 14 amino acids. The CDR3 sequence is CASSTQGKFNEQFF. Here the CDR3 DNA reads TGTGCCAGTAGTACCCAGGGGAAATTCAATGAGCAGTTCTTC. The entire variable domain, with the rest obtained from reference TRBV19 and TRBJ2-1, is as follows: DGGITQSPKYLFRKEGQNVTLSCEQNLNHDAMYWYRQDPGQGLRLIYYSQIVNDFQKGDIAEGYSVSREKKESFPLTVTSAQKNPTAFYLCASSTQGKFNEQFFGPGTRLTVL.

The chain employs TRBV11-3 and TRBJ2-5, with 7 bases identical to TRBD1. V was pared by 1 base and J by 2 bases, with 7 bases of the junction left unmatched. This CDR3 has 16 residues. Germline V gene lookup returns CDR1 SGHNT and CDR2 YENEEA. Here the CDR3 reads CASSLGDRAKQETQYF. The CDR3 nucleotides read TGTGCCAGCAGCTTAGGGGACAGAGCAAAACAAGAGACCCAGTACTTC.

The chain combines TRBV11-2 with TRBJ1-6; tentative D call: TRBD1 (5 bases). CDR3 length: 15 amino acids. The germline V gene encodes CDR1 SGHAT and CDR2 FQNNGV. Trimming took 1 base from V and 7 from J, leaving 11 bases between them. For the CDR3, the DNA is TGTGCCAGCAGCTTAGGCCCAGGGCACAATTCACCCCTCCACTTT. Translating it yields CASSLGPGHNSPLHF.

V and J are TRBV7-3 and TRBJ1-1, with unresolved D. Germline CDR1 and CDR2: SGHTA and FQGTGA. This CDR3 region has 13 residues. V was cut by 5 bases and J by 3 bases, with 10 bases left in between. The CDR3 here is CASSRLRDTEAFF. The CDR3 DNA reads TGTGCCAGCAGCCGCCTACGGGACACTGAAGCTTTCTTT.

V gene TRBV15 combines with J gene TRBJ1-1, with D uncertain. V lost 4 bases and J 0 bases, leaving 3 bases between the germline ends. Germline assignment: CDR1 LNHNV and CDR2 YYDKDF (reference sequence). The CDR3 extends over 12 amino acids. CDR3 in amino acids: CATSKLNTEAFF. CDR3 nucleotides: TGTGCCACCAGCAAGCTGAACACTGAAGCTTTCTTT. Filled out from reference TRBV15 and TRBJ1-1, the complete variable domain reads DAMVIQNPRYQVTQFGKPVTLSCSQTLNHNVMYWYQQKSSQAPKLLFHYYDKDFNNEADTPDNFQSRRPNTSFCFLDIRSPGLGDTAMYLCATSKLNTEAFFGQGTRLTVV.

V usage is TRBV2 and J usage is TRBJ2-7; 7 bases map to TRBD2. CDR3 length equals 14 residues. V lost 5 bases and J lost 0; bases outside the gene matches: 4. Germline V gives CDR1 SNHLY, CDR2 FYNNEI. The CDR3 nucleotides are TGTGCCAGCAGTCGGCGGGGGACCTCCTACGAGCAGTACTTC. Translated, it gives CASSRRGTSYEQYF.

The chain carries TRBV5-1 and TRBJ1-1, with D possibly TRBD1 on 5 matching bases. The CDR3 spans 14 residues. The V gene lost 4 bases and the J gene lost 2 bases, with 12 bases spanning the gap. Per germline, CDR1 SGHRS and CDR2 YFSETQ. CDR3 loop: CASSRADSNTEAFF. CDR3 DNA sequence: TGCGCCAGCAGCCGGGCTGACAGTAACACTGAAGCTTTCTTT.

CDR3 DNA sequence: TGTGCCAGTATGCCCCTGGGGGGGAACTCCTACAATGAGCAGTTCTTC. Encoded protein: CASMPLGGNSYNEQFF. The V call is TRBV19, the J call TRBJ2-1, with 7 bases aligning to TRBD2. This CDR3 is built from 16 residues. Trimming removed 7 bases from V and 0 bases from J; junction bases left unmatched: 9. Germline values: CDR1 LNHDA, CDR2 SQIVND (reference sequence).

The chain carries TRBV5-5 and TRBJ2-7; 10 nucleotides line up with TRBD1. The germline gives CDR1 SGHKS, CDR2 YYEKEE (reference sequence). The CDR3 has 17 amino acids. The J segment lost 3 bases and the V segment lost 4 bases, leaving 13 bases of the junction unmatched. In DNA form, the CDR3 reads TGTGCCAGCAGCGGGGGCGGGACAGGGGTTAGGGGCTACGAGCAGTACTTC. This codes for CASSGGGTGVRGYEQYF.

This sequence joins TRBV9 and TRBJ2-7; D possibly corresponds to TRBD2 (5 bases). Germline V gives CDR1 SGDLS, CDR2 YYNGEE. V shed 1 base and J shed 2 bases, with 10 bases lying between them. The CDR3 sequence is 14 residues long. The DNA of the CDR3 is TGTGCCAGCAGCGTAAGTGGGGAGACCTACGAGCAGTACTTC. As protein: CASSVSGETYEQYF.

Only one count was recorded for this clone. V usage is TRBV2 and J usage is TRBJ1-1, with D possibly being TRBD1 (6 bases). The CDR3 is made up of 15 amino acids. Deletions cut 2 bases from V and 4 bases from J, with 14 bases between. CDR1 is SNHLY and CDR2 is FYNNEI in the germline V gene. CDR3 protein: CASSERSVQGTEAFF. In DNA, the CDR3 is TGTGCCAGCAGTGAAAGGTCGGTACAGGGCACTGAAGCTTTCTTT.

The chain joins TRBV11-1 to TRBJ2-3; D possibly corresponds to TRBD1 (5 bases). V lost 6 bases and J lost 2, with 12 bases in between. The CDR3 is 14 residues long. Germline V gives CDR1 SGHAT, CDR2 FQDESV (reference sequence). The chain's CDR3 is CASSPDSTTDTQYF. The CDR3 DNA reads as TGTGCCAGCAGTCCAGACAGCACCACAGATACGCAGTATTTT.

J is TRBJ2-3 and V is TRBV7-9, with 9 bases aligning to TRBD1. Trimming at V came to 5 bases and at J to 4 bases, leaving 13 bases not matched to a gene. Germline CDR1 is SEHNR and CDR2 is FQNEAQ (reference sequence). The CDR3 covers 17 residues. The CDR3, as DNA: TGTGCCAGCAGCATCCTCCCGGGACAGGGATGGCCAGATACGCAGTATTTT. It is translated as CASSILPGQGWPDTQYF.

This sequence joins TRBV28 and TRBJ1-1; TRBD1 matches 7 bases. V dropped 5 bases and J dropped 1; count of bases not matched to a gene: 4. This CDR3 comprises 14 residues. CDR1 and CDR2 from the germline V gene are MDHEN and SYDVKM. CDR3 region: CASSRQGRNTEAFF. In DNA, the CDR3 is TGTGCCAGCAGTAGACAGGGCCGGAACACTGAAGCTTTCTTT.